The 10 T cell receptor beta chains in this list originate from one sample, sequenced in a study of cytotoxic CD8 clonotypes in ibrutinib-treated CLL. Profiled with immunoSEQ multiplex PCR; TCRdb holds only in-frame clones, not every one. Of about 300,000 clones in the sample, 60% to 80% were seen once. Sequenced material: PBMCs, taken at disease progression, from a patient treated with ibrutinib. These receptors were collected from a human donor with chronic lymphocytic leukemia.

This rearrangement joins TRBV5-1 to TRBJ2-1, with 13 bases aligning to TRBD2. CDR3 size: 16 residues. V gave up 0 bases and J gave up 4 bases; unmatched junction bases: 1. The germline V gene encodes CDR1 SGHRS and CDR2 YFSETQ. CDR3: CASSLGGLAGYNEQFF. CDR3 nucleotide sequence: TGCGCCAGCAGCTTGGGGGGACTAGCGGGGTACAATGAGCAGTTCTTC.

This clone was seen only a few times. The chain is built from TRBV5-1 and TRBJ2-7; D perhaps matches TRBD1 (6 bases). CDR3 length: 17 amino acids. Between the trimmed V and J ends, which lost 4 bases and 0 bases, there was a span of 20 bases. CDR1 and CDR2 (germline): SGHRS, YFSETQ. The CDR3 sequence is CASSITLATGVSYEQYF. DNA for the CDR3: TGCGCCAGCAGCATTACCCTCGCGACAGGAGTCTCCTACGAGCAGTACTTC.

The rearrangement links TRBV10-3 to TRBJ1-1; D gene ambiguous. CDR1 and CDR2 from the germline V gene are ENHRY and SYGVKD. The CDR3 length is 12 residues. The V end lost 2 bases, the J end lost 3 bases, and 4 bases lay between the germline ends. In DNA form, the CDR3 reads TGTGCCATCAGTGAGCCCGACACTGAAGCTTTCTTT. Protein sequence: CAISEPDTEAFF.

CDR3 sequence reads: CASSYSKYSGEQYF. As DNA, the CDR3 is TGTGCCAGCAGTTACTCGAAGTACTCTGGGGAGCAGTACTTC. The chain employs TRBV6-5 and TRBJ2-7; D not certain. The V gene lost 0 bases and the J gene lost 7 bases, with 13 bases spanning the gap. The CDR3 covers 14 residues. CDR1 is MNHEY and CDR2 is SVGAGI in the germline V gene.

This rearrangement joins TRBV5-6 to TRBJ1-2; no reliable D call. The germline V gene has CDR1 SGHDT and CDR2 YYEEEE. CDR3 length: 15 residues. V lost 2 bases and J 7 bases, leaving 18 bases between the germline ends. This CDR3 reads CASSFLSSDESGYTF. The CDR3 DNA reads TGTGCCAGCAGCTTTTTGTCGTCTGATGAGTCTGGCTACACCTTC.

The rearrangement joins TRBV7-2 to TRBJ2-2, with TRBD1 matching 9 bases. This CDR3 is built from 16 residues. The germline CDR1 and CDR2 sequences are SGHTA and FQGNSA. After removal of 2 bases from V and 3 bases from J, the junction contained 4 bases not matched to a gene. CDR3 nucleotide sequence: TGTGCCAGCAGCTTATACAGGGGGCCCGACACCGGGGAGCTGTTTTTT. It translates to CASSLYRGPDTGELFF.

This chain links TRBV5-6 with TRBJ1-6, with 7 bases that match TRBD1. Unmatched junction bases numbered 10, after V lost 0 bases and J lost 7 bases. CDR3 length: 17 residues. Germline V gene data show CDR1 as SGHDT and CDR2 as YYEEEE. This CDR3 reads CASSLARSGTDNSPLHF. The CDR3 DNA reads TGTGCCAGCAGCTTGGCCCGTTCCGGGACAGACAATTCACCCCTCCACTTT.

J is TRBJ2-2 and V is TRBV5-1; 8 bases are a match to TRBD1. The CDR3 covers 17 residues. The germline gives CDR1 SGHRS, CDR2 YFSETQ. Trimming took 4 bases from V and 0 from J; bases not matched to a gene: 8. The CDR3 nucleotides are TGCGCCAGCAGCACCGCGGGACAGGTGTCGAACACCGGGGAGCTGTTTTTT. This encodes CASSTAGQVSNTGELFF.

The V and J genes are TRBV5-1 and TRBJ2-7, with D perhaps TRBD1 or TRBD2 (5 bases each). CDR1 and CDR2 from the germline V gene are SGHRS and YFSETQ. The CDR3 loop spans 15 amino acids. The V end lost 5 bases, the J end lost 0 bases, and 15 bases lay between the germline ends. DNA of the CDR3: TGCGCCAGCAGTCCCCGGGACGGCTACTCCTACGAGCAGTACTTC. It specifies CASSPRDGYSYEQYF.

This chain joins TRBV4-1 and TRBJ2-7; 10 nucleotides match TRBD1. Losses at the gene ends were 3 bases for V and 2 bases for J; bases not matched to a gene: 4. From germline, CDR1 is MGHRA and CDR2 YSYEKL. The CDR3 covers 15 residues. CDR3 coding DNA: TGCGCCAGCAGCCAGGGAGGACAGGGGGCCTACGAGCAGTACTTC. It is translated as CASSQGGQGAYEQYF.